The 15 T cell receptor beta chains given below trace back to one sample, sequenced in a study of STAT5B mutations in CD4+ large granular lymphocyte leukemia. Clones were read by immunoSEQ multiplex PCR, and TCRdb kept only the in-frame ones, dropping some. The top ten hold 1.5% to 2% of the sample, which has 6,000 or so clones, around 74% seen once. The sample comprised PBMCs. The origin of the receptors is a woman between 70 and 85 years old with CD4+ T-cell large granular lymphocyte leukemia.

J is TRBJ1-4 and V is TRBV19, with 9 bases that match TRBD1. The CDR3 is 14 amino acids. CDR1 is LNHDA and CDR2 is SQIVND in the germline V gene (reference sequence). The ends lost 5 bases at V and 7 bases at J; junction bases unmatched: 5. CDR3 residues: CASSPGQGSEKLFF. For the CDR3, the DNA is TGTGCCAGTAGTCCGGGACAGGGCAGTGAAAAACTGTTTTTT.

In DNA, the CDR3 is TGTGCCAGCAGCGTTTCCGGGACCGATCAGCTAGGGGAAGCTTTCTTT. Its protein product is CASSVSGTDQLGEAFF. The chain carries TRBV7-2 and TRBJ1-1; D is possibly TRBD1 (5 bases). The CDR3 spans 16 residues. Germline CDR1 is SGHTA and CDR2 is FQGNSA. V was cut by 5 bases and J by 8 bases, with 24 bases left in between.

This clone was counted only a few times. The rearrangement links TRBV5-4 to TRBJ1-2, with D unresolved. The CDR3 loop spans 13 amino acids. Germline CDR1 is SGHNT and CDR2 is YYREEE (reference sequence). Trimming pared 0 bases from V and 6 bases from J, leaving 9 bases between. CDR3 DNA sequence: TGTGCCAGCAGCTTGGGCGGTGAGGATGGCTACACCTTC. Amino acid sequence: CASSLGGEDGYTF.

CDR3 sequence reads: CASSPPEGIGTEAFF. DNA of the CDR3: TGTGCCAGCTCACCACCTGAGGGTATAGGCACTGAAGCTTTCTTT. The rearrangement joins TRBV18 to TRBJ1-1, with D hard to call. CDR3 length equals 15 residues. V was cut by 0 bases and J by 4 bases, with 12 bases left in between. Germline loops: CDR1 KGHSH, CDR2 LQKENI.

The chain couples TRBV6-6 to TRBJ2-7, with 8 bases lining up with TRBD2. Looked up from germline, CDR1 is MNHNY and CDR2 is SVGAGI (reference sequence). The CDR3 loop spans 14 amino acids. With V trimmed by 5 bases and J by 6 bases, 9 bases remained unmatched. The CDR3 DNA is TGTGCCAGCAGTCCGAGGACTAGCTTCCGCGAGCAGTACTTC. The encoded protein is CASSPRTSFREQYF.

This clone has a single count. This sequence joins TRBV6-5 and TRBJ2-7; D ambiguous. Germline lookup yields CDR1 MNHEY and CDR2 SVGAGI. V was cut by 6 bases and J by 5 bases, with 11 bases left in between. The CDR3 loop spans 12 amino acids. Written as DNA, the CDR3 is TGTGCCAGCAGAAGTGGGTACGACGAGCAGTACTTC. As protein: CASRSGYDEQYF.

The CDR3 sequence: CSARHGDGYTF. The CDR3 DNA sequence: TGCAGTGCTAGGCACGGGGATGGCTACACCTTC. This chain uses TRBV20-1 with TRBJ1-2; D not certain. V was shortened by 3 bases and J by 6 bases, with 8 bases between the two germline ends. CDR3 size: 11 residues. Germline V gene lookup returns CDR1 DFQATT and CDR2 SNEGSKA (reference sequence).

The J gene is TRBJ1-5, the V gene TRBV30, with 7 nucleotides matching TRBD1. The J segment lost 3 bases and the V segment lost 4 bases, leaving 9 bases of the junction unmatched. The V gene's germline CDR1 is GTSNPN and CDR2 SVGIG (reference sequence). The CDR3 consists of 15 residues. The CDR3 loop reads CAWKEGTALNQPQHF. In nucleotides, the CDR3 is TGTGCCTGGAAAGAGGGGACAGCACTCAATCAGCCCCAGCATTTT. Using reference TRBV30 and TRBJ1-5 for the parts outside the CDR3, the full variable domain is SQTIHQWPATLVQPVGSPLSLECTVEGTSNPNLYWYRQAAGRGLQLLFYSVGIGQISSEVPQNLSASRPQDRQFILSSKKLLLSDSGFYLCAWKEGTALNQPQHFGDGTRLSIL.

By share, this clone counts as medium-sized (0.01 to 0.1%). V is TRBV7-2 and J is TRBJ1-1, with unresolved D. Germline V gives CDR1 SGHTA, CDR2 FQGNSA. V gave up 1 base and J gave up 4 bases, with 7 bases separating them. This CDR3 region has 13 residues. The CDR3 region is CASSLGGSTEAFF. The CDR3 nucleotides read TGTGCCAGCAGCTTAGGCGGATCCACTGAAGCTTTCTTT. The full variable domain, its missing parts supplied by reference TRBV7-2 and TRBJ1-1, is GAGVSQSPSNKVTEKGKDVELRCDPISGHTALYWYRQSLGQGLEFLIYFQGNSAPDKSGLPSDRFSAERTGGSVSTLTIQRTQQEDSAVYLCASSLGGSTEAFFGQGTRLTVV.

The DNA for the CDR3 is TGTGCCAGCAGTACCCTCTTGGGGTACGAGCAGTACTTC. It translates to CASSTLLGYEQYF. The V and J genes are TRBV6-5 and TRBJ2-7; D uncertain. The V end was cut by 5 bases, the J end by 4 bases, with 12 bases between. This CDR3 region has 13 residues. Germline lookup yields CDR1 MNHEY and CDR2 SVGAGI.

There are a few counts of this clone. The chain couples TRBV7-2 to TRBJ2-5; 7 bases agree with TRBD2. The V segment lost 3 bases and the J segment 0 bases; nucleotides outside the gene matches: 1. The CDR3 is made up of 14 amino acids. Germline assignment: CDR1 SGHTA and CDR2 FQGNSA. Here the CDR3 DNA reads TGTGCCAGCAGCTTGGGGGGGTACCAAGAGACCCAGTACTTC. Protein sequence: CASSLGGYQETQYF. The full variable domain, with the rest looked up from reference TRBV7-2 and TRBJ2-5, is GAGVSQSPSNKVTEKGKDVELRCDPISGHTALYWYRQSLGQGLEFLIYFQGNSAPDKSGLPSDRFSAERTGGSVSTLTIQRTQQEDSAVYLCASSLGGYQETQYFGPGTRLLVL.

This chain connects TRBV28 to TRBJ2-5; D is uncertain. This CDR3 has 12 residues. Deletions cut 3 bases from V and 2 bases from J, with 4 bases between. From germline, CDR1 is MDHEN and CDR2 SYDVKM. DNA for the CDR3: TGTGCCAGCAGTTTGCGACAAGAGACCCAGTACTTC. Protein product: CASSLRQETQYF.

The chain combines TRBV7-9 with TRBJ2-7, with 7 positions matching TRBD1. Germline CDR1 reads SEHNR; CDR2 reads FQNEAQ (reference sequence). With 1 base clipped from V and 1 base from J, the junction kept 1 base outside the gene matches. The CDR3 is made up of 14 amino acids. The DNA for the CDR3 is TGTGCCAGCAGCTTAGGGACAGGATCCTACGAGCAGTACTTC. It yields the protein CASSLGTGSYEQYF.

This clone was recorded only once. The chain combines TRBV27 with TRBJ1-5; D perhaps matches TRBD1 (5 bases). With 1 base removed from V and 6 bases from J, the gap between germline ends came to 7 bases. Germline assignment: CDR1 MNHEY and CDR2 SMNVEV (reference sequence). There are 13 residues in the CDR3. In nucleotides, the CDR3 is TGTGCCAGCAGTTTATGGGGCAGTCAGCCCCAGCATTTT. The encoded protein is CASSLWGSQPQHF.

This CDR3 is CASSARTGAGTQYF. The DNA for the CDR3 is TGTGCCAGCAGCGCTCGAACGGGAGCGGGTACGCAGTATTTT. The rearrangement links TRBV9 to TRBJ2-3; weak D call: TRBD2 (6 bases). Germline V gene data show CDR1 as SGDLS and CDR2 as YYNGEE. Trimming took 3 bases from V and 8 from J, leaving 16 bases between them. The CDR3 consists of 14 residues.